Shown below are 16 T cell receptor beta chains from a single sample sequenced in a study of cytomegalovirus exposure and HLA in healthy donors. Amplification used 60 Vbeta primers and 13 Jbeta primers. Libraries were prepared by immunoSEQ multiplex PCR; TCRdb keeps only in-frame clonotypes and omits some of them. The sample has approximately 190,000 clones, 87% seen once; the top ten hold roughly 1.3%. The sequencing sample was made of PBMCs. These receptors came from a man younger than 40 in good health and CMV-seronegative.

Only one count was recorded for this clone. J is TRBJ1-4 and V is TRBV6-4, with 7 bases lining up with TRBD1. Trimming at V came to 0 bases and at J to 8 bases, leaving 0 bases not matched to a gene. The CDR3 is 13 residues long. Germline V CDR1 and CDR2: MRHNA, SNTAGT. Written as DNA, the CDR3 is TGTGCCAGCAGTGACTCCAGGGGGGAAAAACTGTTTTTT. It codes for CASSDSRGEKLFF.

J is TRBJ2-7 and V is TRBV5-1; weak D call: TRBD1 (6 bases). Germline V gene data show CDR1 as SGHRS and CDR2 as YFSETQ. This CDR3 region has 13 residues. V dropped 0 bases and J dropped 3 bases, with 7 bases sitting between them. The CDR3 bases are TGCGCCAGCAGCTTGGGGGACAACTACGAGCAGTACTTC. Its protein product is CASSLGDNYEQYF.

The V gene is TRBV6-5, the J gene TRBJ2-7; 7 nucleotides match TRBD1. Germline CDR1 reads MNHEY; CDR2 reads SVGAGI. This CDR3 region has 14 residues. Trimming at V came to 5 bases and at J to 2 bases, leaving 6 bases not matched to a gene. The CDR3 region is CASSARTGPYEQYF. The CDR3, as DNA: TGTGCCAGCAGTGCTAGGACAGGACCCTACGAGCAGTACTTC.

The chain recombines TRBV7-6 with TRBJ1-1; maybe TRBD1 (6 bases). V was trimmed by 0 bases and J by 7 bases, leaving 12 bases between them. This CDR3 contains 14 residues. Germline V lookup: CDR1 SGHVS, CDR2 FNYEAQ. The CDR3 DNA reads as TGTGCCAGCAGCTTAGCCCAGGGGTACGATGAAGCTTTCTTT. The encoded protein is CASSLAQGYDEAFF. The complete variable domain, with remaining parts taken from reference TRBV7-6 and TRBJ1-1, reads GAGVSQSPRYKVTKRGQDVALRCDPISGHVSLYWYRQALGQGPEFLTYFNYEAQQDKSGLPNDRFSAERPEGSISTLTIQRTEQRDSAMYRCASSLAQGYDEAFFGQGTRLTVV.

V usage is TRBV7-6 and J usage is TRBJ1-3; TRBD1 matches 10 bases. The CDR3 has 15 residues. V was pared by 5 bases and J by 2 bases, with 3 bases of the junction left unmatched. From germline, CDR1 is SGHVS and CDR2 FNYEAQ. This CDR3 is CASSKDRGTGNTIYF. As DNA, the CDR3 is TGTGCCAGCAGCAAGGACAGGGGGACTGGAAACACCATATATTTT.

The chain has TRBV21-1 and TRBJ2-1; TRBD2, the table's D call, lacks a check against the DNA. TRBV21-1 is reported as a pseudogene. The length of the CDR3 is 15 residues. The DNA for the CDR3 is TGTGCCAGCATTTCAACTAGCGGGAGGAACAATGAGCAGTTCTTC. Its protein product is CASISTSGRNNEQFF.

The gene calls are TRBV27 and TRBJ2-1; 9 bases agree with TRBD2. Germline V gene lookup returns CDR1 MNHEY and CDR2 SMNVEV (reference sequence). V shed 7 bases, J shed 4 bases, and the junction held 5 bases outside the gene matches. The CDR3 has 14 amino acids. CDR3: CASTPSGKYNEQFF. CDR3 sequence (DNA): TGTGCCAGCACCCCTAGCGGGAAGTACAATGAGCAGTTCTTC.

The chain uses TRBV11-2 and TRBJ1-4; D not resolved. Trimming pared 0 bases from V and 6 bases from J, leaving 8 bases between. Germline V CDR1 and CDR2: SGHAT, FQNNGV. CDR3 length: 14 residues. In nucleotides, the CDR3 is TGTGCCAGCAGCTTAGAGGGCCAAGATGAAAAACTGTTTTTT. Protein sequence: CASSLEGQDEKLFF.

This sequence joins TRBV28 and TRBJ2-3; D gene unclear. Germline CDR1 and CDR2: MDHEN and SYDVKM. The CDR3 sequence is 14 residues long. V was clipped by 2 bases and J by 11 bases, with 17 bases between them. The CDR3 sequence: CASSLRSQVMRQYF. In DNA form, the CDR3 reads TGTGCCAGCAGTTTAAGATCCCAGGTGATGAGGCAGTATTTT.

V gene TRBV5-1 combines with J gene TRBJ1-1; D call uncertain. The CDR3 totals 13 residues. The V and J ends lost 4 bases and 11 bases respectively, with 18 bases between them. Germline CDR1 reads SGHRS; CDR2 reads YFSETQ. The CDR3 here is CASSPATPGRAFF. For the CDR3, the DNA is TGCGCCAGCAGCCCGGCGACACCCGGGAGGGCTTTCTTT.

CDR3 loop: CASSPRDGGRAFYEQYF. Written as DNA, the CDR3 is TGTGCCAGCAGCCCCCGCGATGGGGGGAGGGCCTTCTACGAGCAGTACTTC. The chain is built from TRBV7-2 and TRBJ2-7; 7 bases align to TRBD2. Germline V CDR1 and CDR2: SGHTA, FQGNSA. This CDR3 comprises 17 residues. V lost 5 bases to trimming and J lost 3 bases; unmatched junction nucleotides: 16.

The chain couples TRBV2 to TRBJ2-1; the D gene is possibly TRBD2 (5 bases). Germline-derived CDR1 and CDR2 are SNHLY and FYNNEI. The CDR3 has 13 residues. The germline V and J ends were trimmed by 8 bases and 6 bases, with 14 bases remaining between them. As DNA, the CDR3 is TGTGCCAGCGTACCCCGAGGGTCCAATGAGCAGTTCTTC. It translates to CASVPRGSNEQFF. The entire variable domain, with the rest obtained from reference TRBV2 and TRBJ2-1, is as follows: EPEVTQTPSHQVTQMGQEVILRCVPISNHLYFYWYRQILGQKVEFLVSFYNNEISEKSEIFDDQFSVERPDGSNFTLKIRSTKLEDSAMYFCASVPRGSNEQFFGPGTRLTVL.

The J gene is TRBJ2-1, the V gene TRBV6-1; 8 positions agree with TRBD1. J lost 8 bases, V lost 11 bases, and 14 bases had no gene match. The CDR3 is 14 residues long. In germline, CDR1 is MNHNS, CDR2 SASEGT. The CDR3 region is CAGSGGYVTDEQFF. The CDR3 region has the DNA TGTGCCGGTTCAGGGGGCTATGTTACAGATGAGCAGTTCTTC.

This rearrangement joins TRBV7-2 to TRBJ2-7; TRBD1 might be the D (7 bases). Germline values: CDR1 SGHTA, CDR2 FQGNSA. With 5 bases removed from V and 5 bases from J, the gap between germline ends came to 16 bases. This CDR3 has 14 amino acids. The CDR3 region has the DNA TGTGCCAGCAGCAGGTCCAGGGGGGACCACGAGCAGTACTTC. Translating it yields CASSRSRGDHEQYF.

As concerns this clone: The junction and the germline gene differ at one end; a read error may be behind it. The V gene is TRBV15, the J gene TRBJ2-7; possible D gene TRBD1, 5 bases. CDR1 and CDR2 from the germline V gene are LNHNV and YYDKDF (reference sequence). The CDR3 has 12 amino acids. CDR3 amino acids: CATSATGSEQCF. For the CDR3, the DNA is TGTGCCACCAGCGCCACAGGATCCGAGCAGTGCTTC.

The rearrangement uses TRBV6-6 and TRBJ2-7; weak D call: TRBD2 (6 bases). The CDR3 spans 14 residues. The V and J ends lost 4 bases and 3 bases respectively, with 13 bases between them. CDR1 is MNHNY, CDR2 SVGAGI, per germline (reference sequence). CDR3 DNA sequence: TGTGCCAGCAGTTCCTCCGACGGGGGCTACGAGCAGTACTTC. This codes for CASSSSDGGYEQYF.